This T cell receptor beta chain was recorded in a study of cytomegalovirus exposure and HLA in healthy donors. Study-wide context: The study's early data release held tens of millions of unique TCRs from HLA-typed donors.

Regarding donors, all were healthy bone marrow donors. V was cut by 0 bases and J by 6 bases, with 7 bases left in between. The CDR3 consists of 13 residues. Germline CDR1 and CDR2: LGHNA and YNFKEQ. PCR primers comprised 60 Vbeta and 13 Jbeta primers. Data came from immunoSEQ multiplex PCR; TCRdb stores just in-frame clones and leaves some out. This sample has 100,000 to 150,000 clones, with roughly 80% found just once. The chain couples TRBV4-2 to TRBJ2-3, with D possibly TRBD2 on 6 matching bases. The receptor comes from a man aged 25-45 years in good health and CMV-seropositive. Sequencing was carried out using PBMCs. CDR3 DNA sequence: TGTGCCAGCAGCCAAGAGGGGAGGGATACGCAGTATTTT. Amino acid sequence: CASSQEGRDTQYF.